This T cell receptor beta chain was sequenced for a study of CXCR3-negative and CXCR3-positive naive CD8 T cells. Study observations and caveats: Both naive subsets showed comparably high diversity, and memory CD8+ cells showed much lower diversity. Comparison of naive cells showed more hydrophobic TRB CDR3s in CXCR3-positive than in CXCR3-negative naive cells.

Naive CD8+ T cells displayed a CD45RO-CCR7+CD27+CD95- phenotype. UMI-labeled 5' RACE TRB cDNA libraries were prepared from the cells. TCRdb re-called the 5' RACE reads, yielding one record per CDR3 amino acid sequence without DNA. Here the sample table reports 150,000 or so distinct CDR3 sequences. To note about this clonotype: The antigen is unknown.

The germline gives CDR1 MNHEY, CDR2 SVGEGT. The CDR3 consists of 13 residues. This receptor was taken from a human donor in good health. Some clones in this sample may be carry-over from other donors' samples. The specimen was naive CXCR3+ CD8+ T cells from blood. As to subset: CD45RO-CCR7+CD27+CD95- naive CD8+ T cells expressing CXCR3 (TNR3+). The rearrangement links TRBV6-2 or TRBV6-3 to TRBJ2-7; the TCRdb call, TRBD1, lacks DNA for checking. CDR3: CASSYSAGVEQYF.